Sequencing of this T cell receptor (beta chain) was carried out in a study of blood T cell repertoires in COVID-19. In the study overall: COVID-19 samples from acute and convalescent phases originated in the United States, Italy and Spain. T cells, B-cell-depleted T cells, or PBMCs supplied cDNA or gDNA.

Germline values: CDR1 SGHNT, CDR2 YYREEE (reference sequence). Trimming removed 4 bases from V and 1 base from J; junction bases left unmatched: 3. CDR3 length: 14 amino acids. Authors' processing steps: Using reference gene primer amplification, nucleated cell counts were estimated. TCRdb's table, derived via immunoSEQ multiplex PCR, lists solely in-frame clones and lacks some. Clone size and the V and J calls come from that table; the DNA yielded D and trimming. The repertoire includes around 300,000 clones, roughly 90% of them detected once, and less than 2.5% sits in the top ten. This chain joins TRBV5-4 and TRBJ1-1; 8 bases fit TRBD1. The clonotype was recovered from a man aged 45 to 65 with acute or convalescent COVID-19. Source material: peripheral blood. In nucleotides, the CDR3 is TGTGCCAGCAGCCTGGACAGGGAGAACACTGAAGCTTTCTTT. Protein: CASSLDRENTEAFF.